A selection of T cell receptor beta chains follows, all from one sample in a study of a mutant IDH1 vaccine in newly diagnosed glioma. The assay was immunoSEQ multiplex PCR, and TCRdb's table has in-frame clones only and misses some. The sample yields tens of thousands of clones, over 70% seen once. For these TCRs, the target antigens are not known. Sequencing used PBMCs, obtained from a glioma patient whose treatment included an IDH1 peptide vaccine. The receptors originated from a man between 45 and 60 years old with glioma. CDR3s include the opening cysteine and the closing phenylalanine or tryptophan. The D gene is left open where the match is weak. Not every row has a clone size; where given, it reads once, few, many or a size class.

TRBJ2-2 | few | TRBV2 | - | TGTGCCAGCAGGGAGGAACCCGGGGAGCTGTTTTTT | CASREEPGELFF
TRBJ1-5 | - | TRBV2 | - | TGTGCCAGCACTCGAGGGGGGGCACGCAATCAGCCCCAGCATTTT | CASTRGGARNQPQHF
TRBJ1-1 | once | TRBV6-1 | - | TGTGCCAGCAGTCTAAAGGGCAGCTTTTACACTGAAGCTTTCTTT | CASSLKGSFYTEAFF
TRBJ1-5 | - | TRBV2 | - | TGTGCCAGCAGTGAGCAGGGATGGGGGAATCAGCCCCAGCATTTT | CASSEQGWGNQPQHF
TRBJ2-1 | few | TRBV5-1 | TRBD2 | TGCGCCAGCAGCTTGGAAGTCCTAGCGGGAGGAGGGAATGAGCAGTTCTTC | CASSLEVLAGGGNEQFF
TRBJ1-1 | - | TRBV5-5 | - | TGTGCCAGCAGCTTGTTGGGACAGAACACTGAAGCTTTCTTT | CASSLLGQNTEAFF
TRBJ2-1 | few | TRBV28 | TRBD1 | TGTGCCAGCTCAGTTGGGGACAGGGACTACAATGAGCAGTTCTTC | CASSVGDRDYNEQFF
TRBJ1-2 | - | TRBV27 | - | TGTGCCAGCAGTCCCGCGGACACAAACTATGGCTACACCTTC | CASSPADTNYGYTF
TRBJ1-3 | few | TRBV10-3 | TRBD1 | TGTGCCATCAGTGGACAGGGTCCGGGAAACACCATATATTTT | CAISGQGPGNTIYF
TRBJ2-7 | - | TRBV15 | - | TGTGCCACCAGCGACGCCTACGAGCAGTACTTC | CATSDAYEQYF
TRBJ2-4 | - | TRBV14 | - | TGTGCCAGCAGCCAAGTCGGTCTATCCGTAGCCAAAAACATTCAGTACTTC | CASSQVGLSVAKNIQYF
TRBJ1-2 | - | TRBV30 | - | TGTGCCTGGAGGGCCCTGGGACCCTATTATGGCTACACCTTC | CAWRALGPYYGYTF
TRBJ2-3 | - | TRBV10-3 | - | TGTGCCATTAAATCCCAGGGGGGGCCTAGCACAGATACGCAGTATTTT | CAIKSQGGPSTDTQYF
TRBJ1-1 | few | TRBV5-6 | - | TGTGCCAGCAGCCGTAGGGCCACTGAAGCTTTCTTT | CASSRRATEAFF
TRBJ2-1 | - | TRBV27 | TRBD2 | TGTGCCAGCAGCCTTAGACTAGCGGGAGCCAATGAGCAGTTCTTC | CASSLRLAGANEQFF
TRBJ2-1 | - | TRBV6-4 | TRBD2 | TGTGCCAGCAGTCTTAGCGGGGGGGCGCATGAGCAGTTCTTC | CASSLSGGAHEQFF
TRBJ2-3 | - | TRBV2 | TRBD2 | TGTGCCAGCAGTGGGGGCGGGGGATTCACAGATACGCAGTATTTT | CASSGGGGFTDTQYF
TRBJ1-4 | once | TRBV6-5 | - | TGTGCCAGCAAAAGGGGCGCAACTAATGAAAAACTGTTTTTT | CASKRGATNEKLFF
TRBJ2-1 | - | TRBV7-7 | - | TGTGCCAGCAGCCCCGGAAAGTCTCGAGACGATGAGCAGTTCTTC | CASSPGKSRDDEQFF
TRBJ1-5 | - | TRBV6-6 | - | TGTGCCAGCAGTTACTGGGACCACGGAGTCCAGCCCCAGCATTTT | CASSYWDHGVQPQHF
TRBJ2-1 | - | TRBV5-1 | TRBD2 | TGCGCCAGCAGCTCGGGACTAGCGGGAGTAGCCTACAATGAGCAGTTCTTC | CASSSGLAGVAYNEQFF
TRBJ1-5 | - | TRBV6-5 | TRBD1 | TGTGCCAGCAGGGGGACAGGGGAGCCCCAGCATTTT | CASRGTGEPQHF
TRBJ2-6 | - | TRBV6-6 | - | TGTGCCAGCTCAAGGGGGGGTTCTGGGGCCAACGTCCTGACTTTC | CASSRGGSGANVLTF
TRBJ1-5 | - | TRBV18 | - | TGTGCCAGCTCACCAAACCAGGGAAAGCCCCAGCATTTT | CASSPNQGKPQHF
TRBJ1-5 | - | TRBV7-8 | - | TGTGCCAGCAGCTTGACGGGGAATCAGCCCCAGCATTTT | CASSLTGNQPQHF
TRBJ1-2 | - | TRBV25-1 | TRBD1 | TGTGCCAGCAGTGAGACAGGGACCTATGGCTACACCTTC | CASSETGTYGYTF
TRBJ2-1 | - | TRBV5-1 | TRBD2 | TGCGCCAGCAGCTTGGAACCCCTTACCTGGGGGGGCAATGAGCAGTTCTTC | CASSLEPLTWGGNEQFF
TRBJ2-2 | - | TRBV28 | - | TGTGCCAGCAGTTTAGTTGGGCTTGGTGACACCGGGGAGCTGTTTTTT | CASSLVGLGDTGELFF
TRBJ1-2 | - | TRBV7-9 | - | TGTGCCAGCAGCTTAAACGTCCAGCGGTATGGCTACACCTTC | CASSLNVQRYGYTF
TRBJ2-5 | - | TRBV20-1 | - | TGCAGTGCTAGGGTTGAAGAGACCCAGTACTTC | CSARVEETQYF
TRBJ2-3 | - | TRBV5-3 | - | TGTGCCAGAAGCTTCTCTCCGACAGATACGCAGTATTTT | CARSFSPTDTQYF
TRBJ1-1 | many | TRBV6-1 | - | TGTGCCAGCAGTGAATCGGTGTCCTACACTGAAGCTTTCTTT | CASSESVSYTEAFF
TRBJ2-5 | once | TRBV29-1 | - | TGCAGCGTTGATGGGGGCGCCCGATGGACCCAGTACTTC | CSVDGGARWTQYF